The entry below describes one TCR beta chain. The data belong to a study of blood T cell repertoires in COVID-19. Clones were sequenced by immunoSEQ multiplex PCR, and TCRdb holds only the in-frame ones, with some missing. The data show about 250,000 clones, with 88% seen just once and around 0.91% held by the top ten. The sample was peripheral blood. This clonotype originated in a woman aged 35 to 49 who had recovered from COVID-19.

For the CDR3, the DNA is TGTGCCAGCAGTTATGGGCAGGGGAACACTGAAGCTTTCTTT. It codes for CASSYGQGNTEAFF. V gene TRBV6-2 or TRBV6-3 combines with J gene TRBJ1-1, with a possible D match to TRBD1 (5 bases). This CDR3 has 14 amino acids. CDR1 and CDR2 (germline): MNHEY, SVGEGT. Trimming removed 3 bases from V and 1 base from J, with 9 bases in between.